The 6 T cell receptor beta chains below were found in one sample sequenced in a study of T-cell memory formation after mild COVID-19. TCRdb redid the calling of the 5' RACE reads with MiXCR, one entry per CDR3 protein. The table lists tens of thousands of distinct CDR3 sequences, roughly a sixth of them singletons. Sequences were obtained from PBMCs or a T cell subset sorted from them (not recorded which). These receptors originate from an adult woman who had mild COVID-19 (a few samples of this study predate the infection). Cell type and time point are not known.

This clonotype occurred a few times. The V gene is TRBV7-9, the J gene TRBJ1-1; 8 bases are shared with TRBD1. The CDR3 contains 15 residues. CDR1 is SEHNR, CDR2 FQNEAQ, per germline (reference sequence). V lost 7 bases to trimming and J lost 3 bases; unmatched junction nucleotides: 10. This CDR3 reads CASIPHPDRDTEAFF. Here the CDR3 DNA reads TGTGCCAGCATACCCCACCCGGACAGGGACACTGAAGCTTTCTTT. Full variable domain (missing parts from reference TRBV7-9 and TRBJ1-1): DTGVSQNPRHKITKRGQNVTFRCDPISEHNRLYWYRQTLGQGPEFLTYFQNEAQLEKSRLLSDRFSAERPKGSFSTLEIQRTEQGDSAMYLCASIPHPDRDTEAFFGQGTRLTVV.

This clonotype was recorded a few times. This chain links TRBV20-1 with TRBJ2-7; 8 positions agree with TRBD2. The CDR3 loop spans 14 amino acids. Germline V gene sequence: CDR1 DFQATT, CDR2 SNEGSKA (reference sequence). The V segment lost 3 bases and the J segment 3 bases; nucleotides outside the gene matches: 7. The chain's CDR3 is CSASATSAYYEQYF. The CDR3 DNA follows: TGCAGTGCTAGTGCGACTAGCGCCTACTACGAGCAGTACTTC.

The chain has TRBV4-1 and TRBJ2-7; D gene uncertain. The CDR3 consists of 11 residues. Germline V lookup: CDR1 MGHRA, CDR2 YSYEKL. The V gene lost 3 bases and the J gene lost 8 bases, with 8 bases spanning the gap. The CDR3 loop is CASSQETKQYF. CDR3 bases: TGCGCCAGCAGCCAGGAGACCAAGCAGTACTTC.

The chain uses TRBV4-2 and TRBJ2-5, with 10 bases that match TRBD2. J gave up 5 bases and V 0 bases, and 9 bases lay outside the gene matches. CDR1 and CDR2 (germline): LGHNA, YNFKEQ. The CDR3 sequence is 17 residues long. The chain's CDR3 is CASSQDRAGGLGETQYF. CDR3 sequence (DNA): TGTGCCAGCAGCCAAGATCGAGCGGGAGGGCTGGGGGAGACCCAGTACTTC.

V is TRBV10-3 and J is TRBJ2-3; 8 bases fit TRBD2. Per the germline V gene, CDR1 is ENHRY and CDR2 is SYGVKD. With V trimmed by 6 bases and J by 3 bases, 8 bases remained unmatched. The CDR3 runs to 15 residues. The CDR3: CAIRAGTSITDTQYF. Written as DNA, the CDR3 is TGTGCCATCAGGGCCGGGACTAGTATTACAGATACGCAGTATTTT.

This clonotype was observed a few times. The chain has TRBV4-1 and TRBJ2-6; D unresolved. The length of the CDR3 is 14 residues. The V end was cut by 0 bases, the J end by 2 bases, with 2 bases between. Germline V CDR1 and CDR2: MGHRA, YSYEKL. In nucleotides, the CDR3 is TGCGCCAGCAGCCAAGAGACTGGGGCCAACGTCCTGACTTTC. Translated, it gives CASSQETGANVLTF.